This T cell receptor beta chain stems from a study of response to subunit inactivated influenza vaccine. Findings and caveats of the study: After each seasonal influenza vaccination, few new T cells are recruited, the authors suggested.

About this clonotype: Its antigen is not identified.

MiXCR, run by TCRdb on the RT-PCR reads, gives a single entry per CDR3 protein. Among 650,000 to 850,000 distinct CDR3 sequences listed, about 15% were seen once. Germline loops: CDR1 MNHEY, CDR2 SVGAGI. CDR3 length equals 15 residues. Losses at the gene ends were 2 bases for V and 0 bases for J; bases not matched to a gene: 3. V and J are TRBV6-5 and TRBJ2-7; 8 nucleotides line up with TRBD1. The TCR sequence derives from a man aged 50-59 years who received an inactivated influenza vaccine. Specimen: PBMCs from blood, collected 14 to 15 days before vaccination. The CDR3 DNA reads as TGTGCCAGCAGTTACCTGGACAGGGCCTCCTACGAGCAGTACTTC. Translated, it gives CASSYLDRASYEQYF.